This T cell receptor beta chain came from a study of blood T cell repertoires in COVID-19. Study context: Acute-phase and convalescent COVID-19 samples originated in the United States, Italy and Spain.

The repertoire was sequenced with immunoSEQ multiplex PCR; TCRdb's copy has only in-frame clones and lacks some. Of fewer than 95,000 clones listed, roughly 70% are singletons. The CDR3 loop spans 15 amino acids. V trimming: 2 bases; J trimming: 2 bases; junction bases outside the gene matches: 5. Germline V gene lookup returns CDR1 SGHRS and CDR2 YFSETQ. The chain couples TRBV5-1 to TRBJ2-5, with 8 bases lining up with TRBD2. The sequencing sample was made of peripheral blood. The TCR was taken from a man between 65 and 85 years old with COVID-19, enrolled during active disease. The CDR3 DNA reads as TGCGCCAGCAGCTTCGTGTTAGCGGGACAAGAGACCCAGTACTTC. It specifies CASSFVLAGQETQYF.